Listed below are T cell receptor beta chains from one sample, sequenced in a study of neoadjuvant anti-PD-1 for oral cavity cancer. Sequenced by immunoSEQ multiplex PCR; TCRdb stores in-frame clones only, minus some. The sample contains 68,000 or so clones, roughly 84% of which appear only once. Sequenced material: PBMCs, taken after nivolumab (anti-PD-1) treatment. These receptors were obtained from a person aged 40 to 85 with oral cavity squamous cell carcinoma. Both conserved end residues are part of each CDR3. D genes are given only for firm matches. Clone size, where shown, is once, few, many, or a class for clones that have expanded.

j_call: TRBJ2-2
v_call: TRBV29-1
d_call: -
clone_size: -
cdr3_aa: CSVGRAGELFF
cdr3_nt: TGCAGCGTAGGACGGGCCGGGGAGCTGTTTTTT

j_call: TRBJ2-2
v_call: TRBV6-1
d_call: -
clone_size: -
cdr3_aa: CASRNTGELFF
cdr3_nt: TGTGCCAGCAGGAACACCGGGGAGCTGTTTTTT

j_call: TRBJ1-5
v_call: TRBV6-6
d_call: TRBD1
clone_size: -
cdr3_aa: CASSSPQGDLQPQHF
cdr3_nt: TGTGCCAGCAGCTCCCCGCAGGGGGATCTTCAGCCCCAGCATTTT

j_call: TRBJ1-2
v_call: TRBV2
d_call: -
clone_size: -
cdr3_aa: CASSGYRADYGYTF
cdr3_nt: TGTGCCAGCAGCGGATATAGGGCTGACTATGGCTACACCTTC

j_call: TRBJ2-1
v_call: TRBV13
d_call: TRBD2
clone_size: -
cdr3_aa: CASSLGRETKFF
cdr3_nt: TGTGCCAGCAGCTTGGGGCGGGAGACGAAGTTCTTC

j_call: TRBJ2-1
v_call: TRBV19
d_call: TRBD1
clone_size: -
cdr3_aa: CASSIGTGTYNEQFF
cdr3_nt: TGTGCCAGTAGTATTGGGACAGGGACCTACAATGAGCAGTTCTTC

j_call: TRBJ2-7
v_call: TRBV4-1
d_call: TRBD2
clone_size: -
cdr3_aa: CASSHETSGSKSYEQYF
cdr3_nt: TGCGCCAGCAGCCATGAGACTAGCGGGAGTAAGTCCTACGAGCAGTACTTC

j_call: TRBJ1-1
v_call: TRBV20-1
d_call: -
clone_size: few
cdr3_aa: CSARVMEAFF
cdr3_nt: TGCAGTGCTAGAGTTATGGAAGCTTTCTTT

j_call: TRBJ1-5
v_call: TRBV5-1
d_call: -
clone_size: -
cdr3_aa: CASSLGSGINQPQHF
cdr3_nt: TGCGCCAGCAGCTTGGGTTCTGGGATTAATCAGCCCCAGCATTTT

j_call: TRBJ2-7
v_call: TRBV29-1
d_call: TRBD2
clone_size: -
cdr3_aa: CSVGLAGGPTEQYF
cdr3_nt: TGCAGCGTCGGACTAGCGGGAGGGCCGACCGAGCAGTACTTC

j_call: TRBJ2-1
v_call: TRBV9
d_call: -
clone_size: -
cdr3_aa: CASSVGWDNEQFF
cdr3_nt: TGTGCCAGCAGCGTGGGATGGGACAATGAGCAGTTCTTC

j_call: TRBJ1-2
v_call: TRBV5-1
d_call: -
clone_size: -
cdr3_aa: CASRLDGNYGYTF
cdr3_nt: TGCGCCAGCAGACTCGACGGGAACTATGGCTACACCTTC

j_call: TRBJ2-1
v_call: TRBV4-2
d_call: TRBD2
clone_size: -
cdr3_aa: CASSPIAGARNEQFF
cdr3_nt: TGTGCCAGCAGCCCTATAGCGGGAGCTAGGAATGAGCAGTTCTTC

j_call: TRBJ2-7
v_call: TRBV5-1
d_call: -
clone_size: -
cdr3_aa: CASSLVGSRLTGEQYF
cdr3_nt: TGCGCCAGCAGCTTGGTCGGTAGTCGGCTTACGGGTGAGCAGTACTTC

j_call: TRBJ2-1
v_call: TRBV7-9
d_call: -
clone_size: -
cdr3_aa: CASSRQGYNEQFF
cdr3_nt: TGTGCCAGCAGTAGGCAGGGTTACAATGAGCAGTTCTTC

j_call: TRBJ2-3
v_call: TRBV10-2
d_call: -
clone_size: -
cdr3_aa: CASWRGQSTDTQYF
cdr3_nt: TGCGCCAGCTGGCGGGGACAGAGCACAGATACGCAGTATTTT

j_call: TRBJ2-5
v_call: TRBV5-1
d_call: TRBD2
clone_size: -
cdr3_aa: CASSLVGLAIVETQYF
cdr3_nt: TGCGCCAGCAGCTTGGTGGGACTAGCCATTGTGGAGACCCAGTACTTC

j_call: TRBJ2-3
v_call: TRBV29-1
d_call: -
clone_size: few
cdr3_aa: CSVGQGLSSTDTQYF
cdr3_nt: TGCAGCGTTGGACAGGGACTTTCTAGCACAGATACGCAGTATTTT

j_call: TRBJ2-2
v_call: TRBV2
d_call: -
clone_size: many
cdr3_aa: CASSDRSAGELFF
cdr3_nt: TGTGCCAGCAGTGATAGATCCGCCGGGGAGCTGTTTTTT

j_call: TRBJ1-4
v_call: TRBV5-4
d_call: -
clone_size: -
cdr3_aa: CASSGGGANEKLFF
cdr3_nt: TGTGCCAGCAGCGGGGGGGGAGCTAATGAAAAACTGTTTTTT

j_call: TRBJ2-7
v_call: TRBV4-1
d_call: TRBD1
clone_size: -
cdr3_aa: CASSQGGTGRGEQYF
cdr3_nt: TGCGCCAGCAGCCAAGGGGGGACAGGGCGGGGCGAGCAGTACTTC

j_call: TRBJ1-4
v_call: TRBV7-9
d_call: TRBD1
clone_size: -
cdr3_aa: CASSVRGQGNEKLFF
cdr3_nt: TGTGCCAGCAGCGTCCGTGGACAGGGAAATGAAAAACTGTTTTTT

j_call: TRBJ2-7
v_call: TRBV18
d_call: TRBD2
clone_size: -
cdr3_aa: CASSPPGTSGRTEQYF
cdr3_nt: TGTGCCAGCTCACCACCCGGGACTAGCGGGAGGACCGAGCAGTACTTC

j_call: TRBJ1-2
v_call: TRBV7-9
d_call: -
clone_size: once
cdr3_aa: CASSLGGFGYGYTF
cdr3_nt: TGTGCCAGCAGCTTAGGGGGTTTCGGGTATGGCTACACCTTC

j_call: TRBJ1-4
v_call: TRBV27
d_call: TRBD1
clone_size: -
cdr3_aa: CASRSRDSNEKLFF
cdr3_nt: TGTGCCAGCAGGAGCCGGGACAGCAATGAAAAACTGTTTTTT

j_call: TRBJ1-2
v_call: TRBV18
d_call: -
clone_size: once
cdr3_aa: CASSPERTPNYGYTF
cdr3_nt: TGTGCCAGCTCACCAGAACGAACTCCTAACTATGGCTACACCTTC

j_call: TRBJ2-3
v_call: TRBV9
d_call: -
clone_size: -
cdr3_aa: CASSAYQGSTDTQYF
cdr3_nt: TGTGCCAGCAGCGCGTACCAAGGCTCAACAGATACGCAGTATTTT

j_call: TRBJ1-4
v_call: TRBV5-1
d_call: -
clone_size: -
cdr3_aa: CASSWARGYSGEKLFF
cdr3_nt: TGCGCCAGCAGCTGGGCCAGGGGTTATTCAGGTGAAAAACTGTTTTTT

j_call: TRBJ2-7
v_call: TRBV7-7
d_call: -
clone_size: -
cdr3_aa: CASSQGTAAYEQYF
cdr3_nt: TGTGCTAGCAGCCAAGGGACTGCCGCCTACGAGCAGTACTTC

j_call: TRBJ2-3
v_call: TRBV5-4
d_call: -
clone_size: -
cdr3_aa: CASSSPGSSATDTQYF
cdr3_nt: TGTGCCAGCAGCTCGCCCGGTTCAAGCGCGACAGATACGCAGTATTTT

j_call: TRBJ2-7
v_call: TRBV9
d_call: -
clone_size: -
cdr3_aa: CASSVGQSSSYEQYF
cdr3_nt: TGTGCCAGCAGCGTAGGTCAGTCGAGCTCCTACGAGCAGTACTTC

j_call: TRBJ2-1
v_call: TRBV5-4
d_call: TRBD2
clone_size: -
cdr3_aa: CASSFLGTSSGGIYNEQFF
cdr3_nt: TGTGCCAGCAGCTTTTTGGGGACCTCTAGCGGGGGAATCTACAATGAGCAGTTCTTC

j_call: TRBJ2-5
v_call: TRBV4-1
d_call: TRBD1
clone_size: -
cdr3_aa: CASRFSFTGVETQYF
cdr3_nt: TGCGCCAGCAGGTTTTCTTTTACAGGGGTAGAGACCCAGTACTTC

j_call: TRBJ1-2
v_call: TRBV25-1
d_call: -
clone_size: -
cdr3_aa: CASSEVGGLAYGYTF
cdr3_nt: TGTGCCAGCAGTGAAGTTGGCGGGCTGGCTTATGGCTACACCTTC

j_call: TRBJ1-5
v_call: TRBV27
d_call: -
clone_size: -
cdr3_aa: CASSLSIGQPQHF
cdr3_nt: TGTGCCAGCAGTTTATCTATTGGCCAGCCCCAGCATTTT

j_call: TRBJ2-1
v_call: TRBV5-6
d_call: -
clone_size: -
cdr3_aa: CASSLAIDGEQFF
cdr3_nt: TGTGCCAGCAGCTTGGCCATAGATGGAGAGCAGTTCTTC

j_call: TRBJ2-7
v_call: TRBV6-5
d_call: -
clone_size: -
cdr3_aa: CATSMPSSYEQYF
cdr3_nt: TGTGCCACCTCAATGCCCAGCTCCTACGAGCAGTACTTC

j_call: TRBJ1-4
v_call: TRBV10-3
d_call: -
clone_size: -
cdr3_aa: CAISESGGLGNEKLFF
cdr3_nt: TGTGCCATCAGTGAGTCGGGGGGACTAGGGAATGAAAAACTGTTTTTT

j_call: TRBJ1-1
v_call: TRBV6-6
d_call: -
clone_size: -
cdr3_aa: CASSYLDEAEAFF
cdr3_nt: TGTGCCAGCAGTTACCTGGACGAGGCTGAAGCTTTCTTT

j_call: TRBJ2-3
v_call: TRBV30
d_call: -
clone_size: few
cdr3_aa: CAWSLGSLQTDTQYF
cdr3_nt: TGTGCCTGGAGCCTAGGGAGTTTACAGACAGATACGCAGTATTTT

j_call: TRBJ1-1
v_call: TRBV25-1
d_call: -
clone_size: once
cdr3_aa: CASSEFKGEAFF
cdr3_nt: TGTGCCAGCAGTGAATTTAAAGGTGAAGCTTTCTTT

j_call: TRBJ2-3
v_call: TRBV27
d_call: -
clone_size: -
cdr3_aa: CASSLGPRATNTQYF
cdr3_nt: TGTGCCAGCAGCTTAGGCCCGCGGGCCACGAATACGCAGTATTTT

j_call: TRBJ2-3
v_call: TRBV6-4
d_call: TRBD2
clone_size: -
cdr3_aa: CASSDGTSGRATDTQYF
cdr3_nt: TGTGCCAGCAGTGACGGGACTAGCGGGAGGGCCACAGATACGCAGTATTTT

j_call: TRBJ1-2
v_call: TRBV6-5
d_call: -
clone_size: -
cdr3_aa: CASSGPDPWSYGYTF
cdr3_nt: TGTGCCAGCAGCGGACCGGACCCCTGGAGCTATGGCTACACCTTC

j_call: TRBJ2-1
v_call: TRBV28
d_call: -
clone_size: -
cdr3_aa: CASRALGWQFF
cdr3_nt: TGTGCCAGCCGAGCGTTAGGTTGGCAGTTCTTC